The subject of this entry is one T cell receptor (beta chain). What it recognizes is unknown. Ranging in age from about 6 to 95, the donors were healthy Caucasian individuals from Russia. From germline, CDR1 is SQVTM and CDR2 ANQGSEA. The V segment lost 7 bases and the J segment 0 bases; nucleotides outside the gene matches: 5. The CDR3 covers 15 residues. A second PCR, run for about 7 to 11 cycles, used a sample-barcoded 5' primer plus a J-beta primer mix. TCRdb independently ran MiXCR on the 5' RACE reads; one entry per CDR3 protein. Of around 690,000 distinct CDR3 sequences listed, 58% were seen once; the top ten hold around 37%. The data stem from a study of blood T cells in healthy people across ages. Study results and limitations: PBMCs went unsorted, and a conclusive naive versus antigen-experienced comparison was therefore prevented. Compared with aged donors, long-lived donors showed fewer expanded clones, suggesting selection.

The sample was blood. The receptor was derived from a man aged 55-75 years in good health. V gene TRBV29-1 combines with J gene TRBJ2-2, with TRBD1 identical over 10 bases. CDR3 protein: CSAGTGDTNTGELFF. The DNA of the CDR3 is TGCAGCGCCGGGACAGGGGATACGAACACCGGGGAGCTGTTTTTT.